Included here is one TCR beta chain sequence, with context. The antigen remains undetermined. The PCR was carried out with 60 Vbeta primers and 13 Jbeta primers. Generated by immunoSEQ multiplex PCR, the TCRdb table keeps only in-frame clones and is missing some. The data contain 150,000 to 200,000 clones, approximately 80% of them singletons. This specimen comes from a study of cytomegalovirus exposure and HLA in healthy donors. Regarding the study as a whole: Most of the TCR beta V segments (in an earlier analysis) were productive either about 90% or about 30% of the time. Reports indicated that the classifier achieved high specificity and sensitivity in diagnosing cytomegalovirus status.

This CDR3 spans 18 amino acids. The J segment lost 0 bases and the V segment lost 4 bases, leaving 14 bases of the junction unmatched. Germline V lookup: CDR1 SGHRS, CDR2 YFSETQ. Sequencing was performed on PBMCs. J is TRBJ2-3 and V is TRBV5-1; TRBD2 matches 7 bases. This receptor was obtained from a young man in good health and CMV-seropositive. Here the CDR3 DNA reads TGCGCCAGCAGCGTATTTGGGGCTAGCGGATTTAGCACAGATACGCAGTATTTT. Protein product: CASSVFGASGFSTDTQYF.